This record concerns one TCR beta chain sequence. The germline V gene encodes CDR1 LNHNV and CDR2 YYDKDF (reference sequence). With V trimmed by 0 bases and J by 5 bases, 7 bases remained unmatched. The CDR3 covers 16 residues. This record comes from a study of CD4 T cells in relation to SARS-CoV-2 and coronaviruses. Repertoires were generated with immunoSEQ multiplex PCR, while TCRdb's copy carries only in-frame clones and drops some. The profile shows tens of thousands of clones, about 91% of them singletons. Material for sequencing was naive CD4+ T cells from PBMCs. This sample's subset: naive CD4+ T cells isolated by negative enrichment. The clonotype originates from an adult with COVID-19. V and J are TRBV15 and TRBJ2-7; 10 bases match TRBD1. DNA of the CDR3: TGTGCCACCAGCAGAGATCAAGGGACAGGGGTCCACGAGCAGTACTTC. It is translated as CATSRDQGTGVHEQYF.